The source of this T cell receptor beta chain is a study of radiotherapy plus CTLA-4 blockade in lung cancer. Study information: Objective responses arose in about 17% of patients, and around 30% experienced disease control. Study-wide findings and caveats: In blood, early T cell clone dynamics reportedly predicted response best, together with interferon-beta. Clones of tumor-derived TCRs expanded in blood after radiotherapy plus ipilimumab.

The germline V gene encodes CDR1 SQVTM and CDR2 ANQGSEA. The ends were cut back, 8 bases at V and 3 bases at J, with 10 bases in the middle. CDR3 length equals 12 residues. The repertoire was sequenced with immunoSEQ multiplex PCR; TCRdb's copy has only in-frame clones and lacks some. This table holds tens of thousands of clones, about 78% found once. Lung cancer patients with chemo-refractory metastatic non-small-cell disease were given focal radiation plus CTLA-4 blockade with ipilimumab. Concerning this clone itself: Its antigen is not known.

The input for sequencing was peripheral blood, taken from a patient treated with radiotherapy plus ipilimumab. The chain has TRBV29-1 and TRBJ1-4; D remains ambiguous. This TCR was recovered from a human donor with non-small cell lung cancer who had a partial response to radiotherapy plus ipilimumab. Some clones in this sample may be carry-over from other donors' samples. The CDR3 loop is CSSRGANEKLFF. CDR3 DNA sequence: TGCAGCTCCCGCGGGGCTAATGAAAAACTGTTTTTT. The full variable domain, rest sourced from reference TRBV29-1 and TRBJ1-4, is SAVISQKPSRDICQRGTSLTIQCQVDSQVTMMFWYRQQPGQSLTLIATANQGSEATYESGFVIDKFPISRPNLTFSTLTVSNMSPEDSSIYLCSSRGANEKLFFGSGTQLSVL.